Presented here are 4 T cell receptor beta chains from one specimen sequenced in a study of regulatory T cells in long-lasting Graves disease. Libraries of TCR beta came from iRepertoire HTBI primers plus Arm-PCR of CDR3 regions. Each CDR3 protein gets one entry after TCRdb re-called the multiplex PCR reads with MiXCR. The sample lists about 440,000 distinct CDR3 sequences, around 14% occurring once. As to time point: newly diagnosed GD, antithyroid drugs for less than 3 months. PBMC-derived RNA was used for the TCR library. The same sample was also used in a study of T cells in Graves' hyperthyroidism and ophthalmopathy.

Material: peripheral blood mononuclear cells (PBMCs), obtained at new diagnosis, from a patient treated with antithyroid drugs. These receptor sequences come from a young woman with Graves disease.

At least ten counts were recorded for this clonotype. The chain recombines TRBV11-2 with TRBJ1-1; D possibly corresponds to TRBD1 (6 bases). Per the germline V gene, CDR1 is SGHAT and CDR2 is FQNNGV. CDR3 length: 15 residues. With 7 bases removed from V and 4 bases from J, the gap between germline ends came to 19 bases. The CDR3 DNA follows: TGTGCCAGCAACCGGGGCACAGGGCGCGGCACTGAAGCTTTCTTT. It codes for CASNRGTGRGTEAFF.

The chain recombines TRBV15 with TRBJ2-2, with TRBD1 matching over 8 bases. Germline CDR1 LNHNV, CDR2 YYDKDF (reference sequence). The V and J ends lost 0 bases and 6 bases, in that order; junction bases with no gene match: 9. The CDR3 runs to 17 residues. CDR3 sequence: CATSRELWTGRPGELFF. CDR3 DNA: TGTGCCACCAGCAGAGAATTGTGGACAGGGCGCCCCGGGGAGCTGTTTTTT.

At least ten counts were recorded for this clonotype. The J gene is TRBJ2-1, the V gene TRBV6-1, with D maybe TRBD2 (5 bases). The V gene's germline CDR1 is MNHNS and CDR2 SASEGT. Trimming took off 7 bases at V and 9 bases at J, with 10 bases between the two ends. This CDR3 comprises 11 residues. CDR3 nucleotide sequence: TGTGCCAGCACCAACGGAGGTGAGCAGTTCTTC. This codes for CASTNGGEQFF.

The chain joins TRBV19 to TRBJ1-2; D uncertain. V was clipped by 7 bases and J by 4 bases, with 13 bases between them. This CDR3 has 13 amino acids. Germline V lookup: CDR1 LNHDA, CDR2 SQIVND (reference sequence). The CDR3 loop is CASTRAPGYGYTF. The CDR3 bases are TGTGCCAGTACCCGGGCGCCAGGCTATGGCTACACCTTC.